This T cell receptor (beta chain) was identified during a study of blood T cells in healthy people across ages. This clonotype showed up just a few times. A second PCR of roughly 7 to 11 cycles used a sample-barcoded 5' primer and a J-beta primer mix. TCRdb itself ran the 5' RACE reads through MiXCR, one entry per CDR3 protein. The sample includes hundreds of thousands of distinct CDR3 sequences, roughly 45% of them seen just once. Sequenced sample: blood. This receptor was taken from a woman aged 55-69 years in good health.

CDR3 in DNA: TGTGCCATCAGTGATCCGGTACTAGGTGAAAAACTGTTTTTT. This translates into CAISDPVLGEKLFF. The chain employs TRBV10-3 and TRBJ1-4, with D hard to call. There are 14 residues in the CDR3. The V gene lost 3 bases and the J gene lost 7 bases, with 12 bases spanning the gap. CDR1 is ENHRY and CDR2 is SYGVKD in the germline V gene.